These 20 T cell receptor beta chains were sequenced from one sample in a study of immune cell composition in non-small cell lung cancer. Normal lung was taken at the farthest possible site, at least 3 cm from tumour. Sequencing was performed with immunoSEQ multiplex PCR; in TCRdb, only in-frame clones are kept and a portion is missing. The repertoire holds several thousand clones, with 70% to 90% as singletons. Sequenced sample: non-adjacent lung tissue. These receptors were obtained from a human donor with non-small cell lung cancer.

This clone was counted a single time. This chain joins TRBV6-5 and TRBJ1-6, with D perhaps TRBD1 (6 bases). Trimming shortened V by 2 bases and J by 5 bases, and 13 bases separated the two germline ends. This CDR3 has 16 residues. CDR1 is MNHEY, CDR2 SVGAGI, per germline. CDR3 coding DNA: TGTGCCAGCAGTTACGGCAGGGGCGTCAATAATTCACCCCTCCACTTT. As protein: CASSYGRGVNNSPLHF.

The table lists this clone with a count of one. The chain recombines TRBV27 with TRBJ2-1; 15 bases line up with TRBD2. Germline loops: CDR1 MNHEY, CDR2 SMNVEV (reference sequence). CDR3 length: 13 residues. V trimming: 6 bases; J trimming: 14 bases; junction bases outside the gene matches: 5. The DNA of the CDR3 is TGTGCCAGCAGCGGACTAGCGGGGGGGAAGGAGTTCTTC. Its protein is CASSGLAGGKEFF.

This chain connects TRBV7-2 to TRBJ1-1; D not certain. This CDR3 is 13 amino acids long. Germline V gene data show CDR1 as SGHTA and CDR2 as FQGNSA. V was cut by 2 bases and J by 5 bases, with 9 bases left in between. The CDR3 region is CASSLIGATEAFF. The CDR3 bases are TGTGCCAGCAGCTTAATTGGAGCGACTGAAGCTTTCTTT. The full variable domain, with the rest looked up from reference TRBV7-2 and TRBJ1-1, is GAGVSQSPSNKVTEKGKDVELRCDPISGHTALYWYRQSLGQGLEFLIYFQGNSAPDKSGLPSDRFSAERTGGSVSTLTIQRTQQEDSAVYLCASSLIGATEAFFGQGTRLTVV.

This clone showed up just a few times. The V gene is TRBV6-6, the J gene TRBJ1-1; TRBD1 aligns across 9 bases. Germline CDR1 MNHNY, CDR2 SVGAGI (reference sequence). The length of the CDR3 is 11 residues. V lost 7 bases, J lost 14 bases, and 8 bases stayed unmatched. This CDR3 is CASTPGQGTFF. The CDR3 bases are TGTGCCAGCACCCCGGGACAGGGTACGTTCTTT.

The chain employs TRBV29-1 and TRBJ1-2; a weak D match, TRBD1 (5 bases). The CDR3 loop spans 13 amino acids. Germline V gene data show CDR1 as SQVTM and CDR2 as ANQGSEA. Trimming removed 4 bases from V and 4 bases from J, with 13 bases in between. The CDR3 protein is CSVGVEDTYGYTF. CDR3 bases: TGCAGCGTTGGGGTAGAGGACACCTATGGCTACACCTTC.

This sequence joins TRBV4-2 and TRBJ2-3, with 12 nucleotides matching TRBD1. The length of the CDR3 is 17 residues. The junction had 10 bases not matched to a gene; V was cut back by 4 bases and J by 5 bases. CDR1 and CDR2 from the germline V gene are LGHNA and YNFKEQ. CDR3 sequence (DNA): TGTGCCAGCAGCCCCCGAACCGGGACAGGGGGCGGAGATACGCAGTATTTT. It translates to CASSPRTGTGGGDTQYF.

The chain has TRBV13 and TRBJ1-6; D unclear. This CDR3 comprises 15 residues. The V and J ends lost 1 base and 4 bases respectively, with 8 bases between them. CDR1 is PRHDT and CDR2 is FYEKMQ in the germline V gene (reference sequence). CDR3 nucleotide sequence: TGTGCCAGCAGCTTAGCGGCAGGTTATAATTCACCCCTCCACTTT. It codes for CASSLAAGYNSPLHF.

This chain links TRBV28 with TRBJ1-2; 8 bases line up with TRBD1. Germline V CDR1 and CDR2: MDHEN, SYDVKM. Trimming took 7 bases from V and 4 from J; bases not matched to a gene: 5. The CDR3 is made up of 13 amino acids. The DNA of the CDR3 is TGTGCCAGCAACACAGGGGGACGCTATGGCTACACCTTC. It codes for CASNTGGRYGYTF.

This rearrangement joins TRBV28 to TRBJ2-7, with D perhaps matching TRBD1 (5 bases). The V end lost 6 bases, the J end lost 6 bases, and 15 bases lay between the germline ends. Germline V gene sequence: CDR1 MDHEN, CDR2 SYDVKM. CDR3 length: 13 amino acids. CDR3 in amino acids: CASSLSWGREQYF. Written as DNA, the CDR3 is TGTGCCAGCAGCCTTAGTTGGGGCCGCGAGCAGTACTTC.

The DNA of the CDR3 is TGTGCCAGCAGCTTGGTAAGGAACACTGAAGCTTTCTTT. Its protein product is CASSLVRNTEAFF. The chain employs TRBV5-4 and TRBJ1-1; no definite D call. CDR3 size: 13 residues. Germline V gene data show CDR1 as SGHNT and CDR2 as YYREEE (reference sequence). V lost 0 bases and J 1 base, leaving 4 bases between the germline ends. The full variable domain, with the rest looked up from reference TRBV5-4 and TRBJ1-1, is ETGVTQSPTHLIKTRGQQVTLRCSSQSGHNTVSWYQQALGQGPQFIFQYYREEENGRGNFPPRFSGLQFPNYSSELNVNALELDDSALYLCASSLVRNTEAFFGQGTRLTVV.

The chain joins TRBV5-6 to TRBJ2-7; 9 bases agree with TRBD1. This CDR3 is built from 14 residues. CDR1 SGHDT and CDR2 YYEEEE come from the germline V gene. V shed 7 bases, J shed 5 bases, and the junction held 10 bases outside the gene matches. CDR3 protein: CASLRGDRVNEQYF. The DNA of the CDR3 is TGTGCCAGCCTCCGGGGGGACAGGGTTAACGAGCAGTACTTC.

The chain links TRBV19 to TRBJ2-3; D not resolved. Trimming stripped 0 bases from V and 3 bases from J, with 7 bases between. Germline V gene sequence: CDR1 LNHDA, CDR2 SQIVND (reference sequence). The CDR3 contains 14 residues. The CDR3 reads CASSIDHGTDTQYF. The CDR3, as DNA: TGTGCCAGTAGTATAGATCACGGTACAGATACGCAGTATTTT.

The rearrangement joins TRBV6-5 to TRBJ1-5; TRBD1 matches 8 bases. The germline CDR1 and CDR2 sequences are MNHEY and SVGAGI. The ends lost 5 bases at V and 5 bases at J; junction bases unmatched: 5. The CDR3 runs to 14 residues. The CDR3 nucleotides read TGTGCCAGCAGTCCTGGACAGGGCTATCAGCCCCAGCATTTT. Its translation: CASSPGQGYQPQHF.

This chain connects TRBV28 to TRBJ2-6; maybe TRBD2 (6 bases). Per germline, CDR1 MDHEN and CDR2 SYDVKM. CDR3 length: 16 amino acids. Trimming cost V 1 base and J 2 bases, with 9 bases left between them. CDR3 sequence (DNA): TGTGCCAGCAGTTTATCCCGGGGGACTGGGGCCAACGTCCTGACTTTC. Its protein is CASSLSRGTGANVLTF.

This sequence joins TRBV7-9 and TRBJ2-1; 8 positions agree with TRBD2. V gave up 2 bases and J gave up 10 bases; unmatched junction bases: 7. The CDR3 is 14 amino acids. Germline V CDR1 and CDR2: SEHNR, FQNEAQ (reference sequence). CDR3 sequence (DNA): TGTGCCAGCAGCTTAATGGGACTAGGGGAGGAGCAGTTCTTC. Translated, it gives CASSLMGLGEEQFF.

The table lists this clone with a few counts. V is TRBV27 and J is TRBJ1-2; D is unclear. This CDR3 spans 13 amino acids. The V gene's germline CDR1 is MNHEY and CDR2 SMNVEV (reference sequence). V was cut by 4 bases and J by 8 bases, with 14 bases left in between. The CDR3 reads CASSSRAELGYTF. CDR3 coding DNA: TGTGCCAGCAGTTCCCGGGCAGAGCTGGGCTACACCTTC.

The J gene is TRBJ2-5, the V gene TRBV7-8; 7 nucleotides match TRBD2. This CDR3 has 16 residues. Germline CDR1 reads SGHVS; CDR2 reads FQNEAQ. The V gene end was trimmed by 4 bases and the J gene end by 5 bases; junction bases not matched to a gene: 13. The CDR3 nucleotides read TGTGCCAGCAGCTCCAGTAGGACTAGGTTGGGGGAGACCCAGTACTTC. Its translation: CASSSSRTRLGETQYF. The entire variable domain, with the rest obtained from reference TRBV7-8 and TRBJ2-5, is as follows: GAGVSQSPRYKVAKRGQDVALRCDPISGHVSLFWYQQALGQGPEFLTYFQNEAQLDKSGLPSDRFFAERPEGSVSTLKIQRTQQEDSAVYLCASSSSRTRLGETQYFGPGTRLLVL.

The J gene is TRBJ2-1, the V gene TRBV11-3; D gene uncertain. The CDR3 is made up of 12 amino acids. CDR1 is SGHNT and CDR2 is YENEEA in the germline V gene. Trimming cost V 6 bases and J 9 bases, with 12 bases left between them. The CDR3 reads CASSQGLGEQFF. For the CDR3, the DNA is TGTGCCAGCAGTCAAGGGCTTGGTGAGCAGTTCTTC.

The chain recombines TRBV7-3 with TRBJ2-3; 13 nucleotides match TRBD2. CDR1 and CDR2 from the germline V gene are SGHTA and FQGTGA. CDR3 length equals 18 residues. V shed 2 bases, J shed 2 bases, and the junction held 7 bases outside the gene matches. The CDR3 bases are TGTGCCAGCAGCTTAGGTCGACTAGCGGGGGGACACACAGATACGCAGTATTTT. Protein product: CASSLGRLAGGHTDTQYF.

This chain links TRBV5-1 with TRBJ2-5; the D gene is possibly TRBD2 (7 bases). Germline assignment: CDR1 SGHRS and CDR2 YFSETQ. The CDR3 is 18 residues long. Trimming removed 0 bases at V and 1 base at J, with 19 bases between. CDR3 nucleotides: TGCGCCAGCAGCTTGGGTTACGCGCGGGGGCGCCTCCAAGAGACCCAGTACTTC. Protein: CASSLGYARGRLQETQYF.